This is a list of T cell receptor beta chains from one sample in a study of a mutant IDH1 vaccine in newly diagnosed glioma. TCRdb's table, derived via immunoSEQ multiplex PCR, lists solely in-frame clones and lacks some. The table has around 37,000 clones, around 78% seen once. Sequenced material: PBMCs, taken from a glioma patient treated with radiotherapy, temozolomide or both. The receptors were sampled from a man aged 40-50 years with glioma. Some clones in this sample may be carry-over from other donors' samples. Both conserved end residues are part of each CDR3. Each record gives: J gene, V gene, clone size, D gene, CDR3 DNA, CDR3 protein. D genes are given only for firm matches. Expanded clones are given a class, and other clones once, few, many or no size at all.

j_gene: TRBJ1-2
v_gene: TRBV19
abundance: .
d_gene: .
CDR3nt: TGTGCCAGTAGTAGCCCTGATTTATATGGCTACACCTTC
CDR3aa: CASSSPDLYGYTF

j_gene: TRBJ1-2
v_gene: TRBV5-4
abundance: .
d_gene: TRBD1
CDR3nt: TGTGCCAGCAGCTTGCCACAGGGGGCCGGTGGCTACACCTTC
CDR3aa: CASSLPQGAGGYTF

j_gene: TRBJ2-7
v_gene: TRBV19
abundance: once
d_gene: .
CDR3nt: TGTGCCAGTAGTAGCAGACCGACCTACGAGCAGTACTTC
CDR3aa: CASSSRPTYEQYF

j_gene: TRBJ1-2
v_gene: TRBV5-1
abundance: .
d_gene: .
CDR3nt: TGCGCCAGCAGCTTGGTGGGGGGTGGCTACACCTTC
CDR3aa: CASSLVGGGYTF

j_gene: TRBJ2-1
v_gene: TRBV7-9
abundance: .
d_gene: .
CDR3nt: TGTGCCAGCAGCTCCCCCGCCGCGGGACAGAACAATGAGCAGTTCTTC
CDR3aa: CASSSPAAGQNNEQFF

j_gene: TRBJ1-5
v_gene: TRBV4-3
abundance: .
d_gene: TRBD1
CDR3nt: TGCGCCAGCAGCCTCGACAGGGGTAGCAATCAGCCCCAGCATTTT
CDR3aa: CASSLDRGSNQPQHF

j_gene: TRBJ1-1
v_gene: TRBV6-6
abundance: .
d_gene: .
CDR3nt: TGTGCCAGCAGTCCAGAGGGCAGTTACACTGAAGCTTTCTTT
CDR3aa: CASSPEGSYTEAFF

j_gene: TRBJ1-1
v_gene: TRBV19
abundance: .
d_gene: .
CDR3nt: TGTGCCAGCGCTAATACAGGGTTTAAGGACACTGAAGCTTTCTTT
CDR3aa: CASANTGFKDTEAFF

j_gene: TRBJ1-2
v_gene: TRBV4-1
abundance: .
d_gene: .
CDR3nt: TGCGCCAGCAGCCAAGACGGGCCTGGCTACACCTTC
CDR3aa: CASSQDGPGYTF

j_gene: TRBJ1-5
v_gene: TRBV6-1
abundance: .
d_gene: TRBD1
CDR3nt: TGTGCCAGCAACAGGGGTGGTGATAGCAATCAGCCCCAGCATTTT
CDR3aa: CASNRGGDSNQPQHF

j_gene: TRBJ2-6
v_gene: TRBV5-1
abundance: few
d_gene: TRBD1
CDR3nt: TGCGCCAGCCGGCTTGGACAGGACTCTGGGGCCAACGTCCTGACTTTC
CDR3aa: CASRLGQDSGANVLTF

j_gene: TRBJ1-2
v_gene: TRBV6-5
abundance: .
d_gene: TRBD1
CDR3nt: TGTGCCAGCAGCCCCGGACAGGGTCATGGCTACACCTTC
CDR3aa: CASSPGQGHGYTF

j_gene: TRBJ2-7
v_gene: TRBV19
abundance: .
d_gene: .
CDR3nt: TGTGCCAGCAAAAGTCCCGGCTACGTCCCTAGCCACGAGCAGTACTTC
CDR3aa: CASKSPGYVPSHEQYF

j_gene: TRBJ2-7
v_gene: TRBV2
abundance: .
d_gene: .
CDR3nt: TGTGCCAGCAGTGAGTACGGCGAGCAGTACTTC
CDR3aa: CASSEYGEQYF

j_gene: TRBJ1-1
v_gene: TRBV5-6
abundance: .
d_gene: .
CDR3nt: TGTGCCAGCAGCTTTGCGGGTGGGTCTGAAGCTTTCTTT
CDR3aa: CASSFAGGSEAFF

j_gene: TRBJ1-2
v_gene: TRBV15
abundance: .
d_gene: .
CDR3nt: TGTGCCACCAGCAGAGTTGGTGCGAGCCCCTATGGCTACACCTTC
CDR3aa: CATSRVGASPYGYTF

j_gene: TRBJ2-2
v_gene: TRBV5-1
abundance: .
d_gene: .
CDR3nt: TGCGCCAGCAGCTGGGCAAGGGGGGCAACCGGGGAGCTGTTTTTT
CDR3aa: CASSWARGATGELFF

j_gene: TRBJ2-5
v_gene: TRBV4-1
abundance: .
d_gene: TRBD1
CDR3nt: TGCGCCAGCAGTCACCCCGGGACAGGACAAGAGACCCAGTACTTC
CDR3aa: CASSHPGTGQETQYF

j_gene: TRBJ2-3
v_gene: TRBV7-7
abundance: .
d_gene: TRBD1
CDR3nt: TGTGCTAGCAGCCGTGGACAGGGTGCAGATACGCAGTATTTT
CDR3aa: CASSRGQGADTQYF

j_gene: TRBJ1-4
v_gene: TRBV4-1
abundance: .
d_gene: TRBD1
CDR3nt: TGCGCCAGCAGCCAGGACAGGACAACTAATGAAAAACTGTTTTTT
CDR3aa: CASSQDRTTNEKLFF